Below, 20 T cell receptor beta chains from the same sample are listed, as sequenced in a study of shared clonotypes between healthy human individuals (dated by TCRdb to 2018 to 2020). The library came from the immunoSEQ multiplex PCR assay. Not all clones reach the TCRdb copy of this immuneACCESS table, which keeps in-frame sequences only. Checked studies attribute under half of the gap to unresolved V genes and leave the rest unexplained. For this sample there are 740,000 or so clones; around 78% appear just once. The ten biggest clones cover around 1.8% of the sample. Input material: memory CD4+ T cells sorted from blood. Reading the label with the study, this specimen's cell subset or site is: CD45RA-negative fraction. The receptors here all came from a woman aged 30 to 39 in good health.

This rearrangement joins TRBV11-2 to TRBJ2-2; D might be TRBD1 (5 bases). V lost 2 bases, J lost 0 bases, and 7 bases lay in between. The CDR3 runs 15 residues. Germline lookup yields CDR1 SGHAT and CDR2 FQNNGV. The DNA of the CDR3 is TGTGCCAGCAGCTTACAGGGTCCGAACACCGGGGAGCTGTTTTTT. The encoded protein is CASSLQGPNTGELFF. Based on the CDR3 plus reference TRBV11-2 and TRBJ2-2, the full variable domain is EAGVAQSPRYKIIEKRQSVAFWCNPISGHATLYWYQQILGQGPKLLIQFQNNGVVDDSQLPKDRFSAERLKGVDSTLKIQPAKLEDSAVYLCASSLQGPNTGELFFGEGSRLTVL.

This rearrangement joins TRBV28 to TRBJ2-1; 9 bases match TRBD1. With 6 bases clipped from V and 7 bases from J, the junction kept 10 bases outside the gene matches. CDR3 length: 15 amino acids. From germline, CDR1 is MDHEN and CDR2 SYDVKM. CDR3: CASSPIPGQGNEQFF. DNA for the CDR3: TGTGCCAGCAGCCCAATCCCGGGACAGGGTAATGAGCAGTTCTTC.

The table lists this clone with a few counts. The V call is TRBV6-4, the J call TRBJ2-2; 12 nucleotides align to TRBD2. Germline CDR1 and CDR2: MRHNA and SNTAGT. Trimming cost V 6 bases and J 2 bases; bases outside gene matches: 7. The CDR3 runs to 17 residues. The chain's CDR3 is CASSLTSGRPNTGELFF. The DNA for the CDR3 is TGTGCCAGCAGCCTTACTAGCGGGAGGCCTAACACCGGGGAGCTGTTTTTT.

The chain carries TRBV10-1 and TRBJ2-3, with a tentative D call TRBD2 (6 bases). CDR3 length: 15 residues. Trimming removed 0 bases at V and 4 bases at J, with 11 bases between. The germline V gene has CDR1 WNHNN and CDR2 SYGVQD (reference sequence). For the CDR3, the DNA is TGCGCCAGCAGTGAGTCGGGGGGTTGGTCAGATACGCAGTATTTT. It yields the protein CASSESGGWSDTQYF.

This chain links TRBV27 with TRBJ1-5; a weak D match, TRBD1 (5 bases). Trimming pared 3 bases from V and 3 bases from J, leaving 9 bases between. This CDR3 is built from 14 residues. Germline-derived CDR1 and CDR2 are MNHEY and SMNVEV (reference sequence). CDR3 loop: CASSFLGTNQPQHF. The CDR3 nucleotides are TGTGCCAGCAGTTTTCTCGGGACCAATCAGCCCCAGCATTTT.

A word on this clone: This may be a read error: a much more frequent sequence differs by one nucleotide. V and J are TRBV5-4 and TRBJ2-3; 9 nucleotides line up with TRBD2. The CDR3 has 15 amino acids. Looked up from germline, CDR1 is SGHNT and CDR2 is YYREEE (reference sequence). The CDR3 loop is CASSSPGLATDAQYF. In DNA, the CDR3 is TGTGCCAGCAGCTCCCCGGGACTAGCAACAGATGCGCAGTATTTT. The whole variable domain, filled in from reference TRBV5-4 and TRBJ2-3, reads ETGVTQSPTHLIKTRGQQVTLRCSSQSGHNTVSWYQQALGQGPQFIFQYYREEENGRGNFPPRFSGLQFPNYSSELNVNALELDDSALYLCASSSPGLATDAQYFGPGTRLTVL.

The gene calls are TRBV4-1 and TRBJ1-3; no firm D call. This CDR3 spans 13 amino acids. Germline CDR1 and CDR2: MGHRA and YSYEKL. V was trimmed by 2 bases and J by 3 bases, leaving 5 bases between them. CDR3 DNA: TGCGCCAGCAGCCAAATATATGGAAACACCATATATTTT. This sequence encodes CASSQIYGNTIYF.

The rearrangement uses TRBV30 and TRBJ2-7; 8 bases align to TRBD2. The CDR3 extends over 14 amino acids. The J segment lost 6 bases and the V segment lost 4 bases, leaving 11 bases of the junction unmatched. Looked up from germline, CDR1 is GTSNPN and CDR2 is SVGIG (reference sequence). In DNA, the CDR3 is TGTGCCTGGATGCCCCCGGGACTAGAAGGCGAGCAGTACTTC. Encoded protein: CAWMPPGLEGEQYF. Full variable domain (remainder filled in from reference TRBV30 and TRBJ2-7): SQTIHQWPATLVQPVGSPLSLECTVEGTSNPNLYWYRQAAGRGLQLLFYSVGIGQISSEVPQNLSASRPQDRQFILSSKKLLLSDSGFYLCAWMPPGLEGEQYFGPGTRLTVT.

J is TRBJ1-4 and V is TRBV19; 8 bases line up with TRBD1. Germline V gives CDR1 LNHDA, CDR2 SQIVND (reference sequence). The CDR3 loop spans 16 amino acids. The V segment lost 4 bases and the J segment 7 bases; nucleotides outside the gene matches: 11. The DNA for the CDR3 is TGTGCCAGTAGTACGCCCCGGACAGGGCTTAGTGAAAAACTGTTTTTT. It specifies CASSTPRTGLSEKLFF.

The genes are TRBV10-3 and TRBJ2-7; 7 positions agree with TRBD1. The CDR3 is 16 amino acids. Germline-derived CDR1 and CDR2 are ENHRY and SYGVKD. J was trimmed by 3 bases and V by 8 bases; bases with no gene match: 16. CDR3 amino acids: CAISPRRVGGHYEQYF. The DNA of the CDR3 is TGTGCCATCTCACCCCGTCGTGTAGGGGGCCACTACGAGCAGTACTTC.

The chain links TRBV19 to TRBJ2-1; the match to TRBD2 covers 8 bases. In germline, CDR1 is LNHDA, CDR2 SQIVND (reference sequence). With V trimmed by 5 bases and J by 9 bases, 9 bases remained unmatched. The length of the CDR3 is 14 residues. The CDR3 sequence is CASSQAGVSGEQFF. CDR3 DNA sequence: TGTGCCAGTAGTCAAGCGGGAGTCTCCGGTGAGCAGTTCTTC.

The chain recombines TRBV18 with TRBJ2-5, with TRBD2 as a possible D gene (5 bases). Trimming removed 0 bases from V and 5 bases from J, with 7 bases in between. The CDR3 is made up of 13 amino acids. Germline CDR1 reads KGHSH; CDR2 reads LQKENI. The CDR3 loop is CASSPPTGETQYF. In DNA, the CDR3 is TGTGCCAGCTCACCACCCACGGGGGAGACCCAGTACTTC.

This clone was detected a few times. The CDR3 bases are TGTGCCAGCAGCTTCGTGTCAGGGGGGCCCTACGAGCAGTACTTC. This encodes CASSFVSGGPYEQYF. The chain employs TRBV5-4 and TRBJ2-7; D possibly corresponds to TRBD1 (7 bases). The germline gives CDR1 SGHNT, CDR2 YYREEE (reference sequence). The CDR3 spans 15 residues. V was shortened by 2 bases and J by 2 bases, with 14 bases between the two germline ends. The entire variable domain, with the rest obtained from reference TRBV5-4 and TRBJ2-7, is as follows: ETGVTQSPTHLIKTRGQQVTLRCSSQSGHNTVSWYQQALGQGPQFIFQYYREEENGRGNFPPRFSGLQFPNYSSELNVNALELDDSALYLCASSFVSGGPYEQYFGPGTRLTVT.

There are many counts of this clone. The genes are TRBV7-9 and TRBJ2-1; TRBD2 matches at 13 bases. Per the germline V gene, CDR1 is SEHNR and CDR2 is FQNEAQ (reference sequence). With V trimmed by 6 bases and J by 4 bases, 6 bases remained unmatched. This CDR3 is built from 16 residues. The CDR3 nucleotides read TGTGCCAGCAGTCACCCGGGACTAGCGGGGTACAATGAGCAGTTCTTC. As protein: CASSHPGLAGYNEQFF.

The CDR3 bases are TGTGCCAGTAGTATGGGACAGGCCTATCAGCCCCAGCATTTT. This gives the protein CASSMGQAYQPQHF. The chain carries TRBV19 and TRBJ1-5; 8 bases align to TRBD1. V gave up 3 bases and J gave up 5 bases; unmatched junction bases: 3. Germline V gene data show CDR1 as LNHDA and CDR2 as SQIVND (reference sequence). The CDR3 length is 14 residues. The variable domain in full, with the rest retrieved from reference TRBV19 and TRBJ1-5, is DGGITQSPKYLFRKEGQNVTLSCEQNLNHDAMYWYRQDPGQGLRLIYYSQIVNDFQKGDIAEGYSVSREKKESFPLTVTSAQKNPTAFYLCASSMGQAYQPQHFGDGTRLSIL.

The chain combines TRBV5-1 with TRBJ1-3; D is uncertain. Germline V gene sequence: CDR1 SGHRS, CDR2 YFSETQ. The length of the CDR3 is 14 residues. The V and J ends lost 3 bases and 7 bases respectively, with 14 bases between them. The CDR3 DNA reads TGCGCCAGCAGCTCCTCATTGGACGGGAACACCATATATTTT. Amino acids: CASSSSLDGNTIYF.

The sample holds many counts of this clone. This sequence joins TRBV10-3 and TRBJ2-1; TRBD1 agrees at 11 bases. CDR3 length: 13 residues. The germline V gene encodes CDR1 ENHRY and CDR2 SYGVKD. J gave up 6 bases and V 6 bases, and 1 base lay outside the gene matches. The DNA for the CDR3 is TGTGCCATCAGGGGGACAGGGGGCAATGAGCAGTTCTTC. Protein sequence: CAIRGTGGNEQFF.

This sequence joins TRBV28 and TRBJ2-3, with D possibly TRBD1 on 5 matching bases. The V and J ends lost 7 bases and 3 bases respectively, with 11 bases between them. Per germline, CDR1 MDHEN and CDR2 SYDVKM. This CDR3 comprises 13 residues. The CDR3 DNA follows: TGTGCCAGCACAGGGCGATATACAGATACGCAGTATTTT. Translated: CASTGRYTDTQYF.

V usage is TRBV5-1 and J usage is TRBJ2-2, with D uncertain. The V and J ends lost 0 bases and 6 bases respectively, with 15 bases between them. The CDR3 covers 16 residues. CDR1 and CDR2 (germline): SGHRS, YFSETQ. Written as DNA, the CDR3 is TGCGCCAGCAGCTTGGACGCTGCTGCCGTGTCCGGGGAGCTGTTTTTT. It is translated as CASSLDAAAVSGELFF.

This rearrangement joins TRBV27 to TRBJ1-4; TRBD1 is a possible D gene (5 bases). V lost 2 bases and J 4 bases, leaving 8 bases between the germline ends. This CDR3 contains 14 residues. The germline gives CDR1 MNHEY, CDR2 SMNVEV (reference sequence). CDR3 residues: CASSLRQSNEKLFF. DNA of the CDR3: TGTGCCAGCAGTTTACGACAGAGTAATGAAAAACTGTTTTTT.